This T cell receptor beta chain was documented in a study of blood T cell repertoires in COVID-19. This CDR3 region has 12 residues. Germline V CDR1 and CDR2: SQVTM, ANQGSEA. V lost 4 bases and J lost 2, with 8 bases in between. Profiled with immunoSEQ multiplex PCR; TCRdb holds only in-frame clones, not every one. Of approximately 670,000 clones in the sample, 85% to 90% are singletons; the top ten hold more than 0.25%. A word on this clone: The same CDR3 arises from other DNA sequences in this sample as well.

Sequencing was performed on peripheral blood. The J gene is TRBJ1-1, the V gene TRBV29-1; D may be TRBD1 (6 bases). The clonotype originates from a woman aged 18-35 years with acute or convalescent COVID-19. CDR3 loop: CSVGGLNTEAFF. The CDR3, as DNA: TGCAGCGTTGGGGGGCTAAACACTGAAGCTTTCTTT. Looking up the rest from reference TRBV29-1 and TRBJ1-1 gives the full variable domain: SAVISQKPSRDICQRGTSLTIQCQVDSQVTMMFWYRQQPGQSLTLIATANQGSEATYESGFVIDKFPISRPNLTFSTLTVSNMSPEDSSIYLCSVGGLNTEAFFGQGTRLTVV.